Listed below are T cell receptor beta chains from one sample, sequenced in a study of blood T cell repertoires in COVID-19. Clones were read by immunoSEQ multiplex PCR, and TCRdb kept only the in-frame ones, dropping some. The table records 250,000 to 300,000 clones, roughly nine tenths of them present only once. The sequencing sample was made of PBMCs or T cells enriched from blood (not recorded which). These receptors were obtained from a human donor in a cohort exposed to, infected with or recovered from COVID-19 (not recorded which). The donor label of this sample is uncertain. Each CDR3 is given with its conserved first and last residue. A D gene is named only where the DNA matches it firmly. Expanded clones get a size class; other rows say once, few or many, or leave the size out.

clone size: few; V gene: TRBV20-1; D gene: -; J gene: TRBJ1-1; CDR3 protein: CSADRPPEAFF; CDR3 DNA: TGCAGTGCTGACAGGCCGCCTGAAGCTTTCTTT
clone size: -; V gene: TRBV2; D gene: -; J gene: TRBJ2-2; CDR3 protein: CASDSPGSTGELFF; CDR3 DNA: TGTGCCAGCGACTCGCCGGGAAGTACCGGGGAGCTGTTTTTT
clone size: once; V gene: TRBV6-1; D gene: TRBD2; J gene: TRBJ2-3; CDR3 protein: CASSESLFQWTSGVPYGTDTQYF; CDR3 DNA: TGTGCCAGCAGTGAAAGTTTATTCCAGTGGACTAGCGGGGTGCCCTACGGCACAGATACGCAGTATTTT
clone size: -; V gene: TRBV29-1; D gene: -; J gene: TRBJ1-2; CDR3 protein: CSVEGGGKNYGYTF; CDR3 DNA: TGCAGCGTTGAAGGGGGCGGAAAGAACTATGGCTACACCTTC
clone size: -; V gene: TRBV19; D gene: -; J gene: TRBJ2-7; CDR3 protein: CASIDPLSYEQYF; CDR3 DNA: TGTGCCAGTATAGATCCCCTGAGCTACGAGCAGTACTTC
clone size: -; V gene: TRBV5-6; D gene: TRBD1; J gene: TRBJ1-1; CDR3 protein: CASSPTGEGFTEAFF; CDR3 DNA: TGTGCCAGCAGCCCGACAGGGGAGGGTTTCACTGAAGCTTTCTTT
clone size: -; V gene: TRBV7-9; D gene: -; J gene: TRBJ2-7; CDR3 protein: CASSLEQYEQYF; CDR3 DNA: TGTGCCAGCAGCTTAGAACAATACGAGCAGTACTTC
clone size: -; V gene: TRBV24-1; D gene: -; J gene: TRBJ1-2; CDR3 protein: CATSGEDTFPYGYTF; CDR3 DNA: TGTGCCACCAGTGGGGAGGACACCTTCCCCTATGGCTACACCTTC
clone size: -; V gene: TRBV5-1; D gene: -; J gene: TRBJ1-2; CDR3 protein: CASSLVSGPANYGYTF; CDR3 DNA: TGCGCCAGCAGCTTGGTCAGCGGACCAGCTAACTATGGCTACACCTTC
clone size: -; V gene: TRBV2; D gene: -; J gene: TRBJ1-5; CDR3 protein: CASRGLYSNQPQHF; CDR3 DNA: TGTGCCAGCAGGGGACTTTATAGCAATCAGCCCCAGCATTTT
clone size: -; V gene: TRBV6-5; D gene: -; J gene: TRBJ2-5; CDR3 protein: CASSPGTSETQYF; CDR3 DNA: TGTGCCAGCAGCCCCGGGACATCAGAGACCCAGTACTTC
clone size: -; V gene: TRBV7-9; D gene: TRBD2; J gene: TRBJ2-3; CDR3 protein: CASSSSGGDTDTQYF; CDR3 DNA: TGTGCCAGCAGCTCTAGCGGGGGGGACACAGATACGCAGTATTTT
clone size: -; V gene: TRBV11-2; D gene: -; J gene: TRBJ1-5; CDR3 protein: CASSLGGVQPQHF; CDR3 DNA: TGTGCCAGCAGCTTAGGCGGGGTTCAGCCCCAGCATTTT
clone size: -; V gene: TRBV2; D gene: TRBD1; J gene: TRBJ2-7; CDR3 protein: CASKGQGRREQYF; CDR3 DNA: TGTGCCAGCAAAGGACAGGGGAGGAGGGAGCAGTACTTC
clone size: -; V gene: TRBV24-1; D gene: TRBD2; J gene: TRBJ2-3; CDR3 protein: CATSPTSGGRDTQYF; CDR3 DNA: TGTGCCACCAGTCCCACTAGCGGGGGGCGCGATACGCAGTATTTT
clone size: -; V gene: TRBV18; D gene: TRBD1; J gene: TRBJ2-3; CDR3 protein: CASSLGPGGATDTQYF; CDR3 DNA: TGTGCCAGCTCACTAGGGCCAGGGGGCGCGACAGATACGCAGTATTTT
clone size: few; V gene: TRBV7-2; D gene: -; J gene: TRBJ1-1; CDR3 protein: CASSLGGGGQGEAFF; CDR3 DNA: TGTGCCAGCAGCTTAGGAGGCGGGGGACAAGGTGAAGCTTTCTTT
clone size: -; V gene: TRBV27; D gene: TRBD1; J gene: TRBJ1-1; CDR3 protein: CASSPQGQRFSEAFF; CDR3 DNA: TGTGCCAGCAGTCCTCAGGGACAGCGGTTCAGCGAAGCTTTCTTT
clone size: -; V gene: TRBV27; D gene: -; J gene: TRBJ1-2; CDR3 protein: CASSHSRGTLYGYTF; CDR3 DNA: TGTGCCAGCAGCCATAGCAGGGGAACCCTCTATGGCTACACCTTC
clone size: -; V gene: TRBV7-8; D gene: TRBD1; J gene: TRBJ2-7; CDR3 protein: CASSSTAGQGPYEQYF; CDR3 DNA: TGTGCCAGCAGCTCCACCGCGGGACAGGGGCCCTACGAGCAGTACTTC
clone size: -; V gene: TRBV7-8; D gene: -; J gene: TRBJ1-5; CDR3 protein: CASSLARVLGTSSARNQPQHF; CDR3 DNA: TGTGCCAGCAGCTTAGCGCGCGTTTTGGGGACAAGCTCCGCCCGGAATCAGCCCCAGCATTTT
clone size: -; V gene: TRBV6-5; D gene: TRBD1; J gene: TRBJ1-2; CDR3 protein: CASSSEPGGTRGYTF; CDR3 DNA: TGTGCCAGCAGTTCGGAACCAGGGGGAACTAGGGGCTACACCTTC
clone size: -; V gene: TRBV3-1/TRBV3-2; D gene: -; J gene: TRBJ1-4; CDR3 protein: CASSQEWTAFNEKLFF; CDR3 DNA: TGTGCCAGCAGCCAAGAATGGACAGCCTTTAATGAAAAACTGTTTTTT
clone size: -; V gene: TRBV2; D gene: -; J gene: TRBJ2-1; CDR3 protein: CASSYVHNEQFF; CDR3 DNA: TGTGCCAGCAGCTATGTTCACAATGAGCAGTTCTTC
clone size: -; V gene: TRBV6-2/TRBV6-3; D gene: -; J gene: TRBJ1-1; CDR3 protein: CASSNSDSYTEAFF; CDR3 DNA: TGTGCCAGCAGCAACTCGGACAGTTACACTGAAGCTTTCTTT
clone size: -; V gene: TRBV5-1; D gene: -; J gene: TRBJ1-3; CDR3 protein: CASSWDNTGNTIYF; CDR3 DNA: TGCGCCAGCAGCTGGGACAATACTGGAAACACCATATATTTT
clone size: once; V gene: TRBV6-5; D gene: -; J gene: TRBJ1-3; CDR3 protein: CASQGLISGNTIYF; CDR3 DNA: TGTGCCAGCCAAGGACTGATCTCTGGAAACACCATATATTTT
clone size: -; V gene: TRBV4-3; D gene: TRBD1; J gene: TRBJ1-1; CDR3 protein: CASSQDGTGSEAFF; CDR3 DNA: TGCGCCAGCAGCCAAGATGGGACAGGGTCTGAAGCTTTCTTT
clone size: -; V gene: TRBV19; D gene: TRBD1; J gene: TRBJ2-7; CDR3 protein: CASSPRQGTYEQYF; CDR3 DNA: TGTGCCAGTAGTCCCCGACAGGGAACCTACGAGCAGTACTTC